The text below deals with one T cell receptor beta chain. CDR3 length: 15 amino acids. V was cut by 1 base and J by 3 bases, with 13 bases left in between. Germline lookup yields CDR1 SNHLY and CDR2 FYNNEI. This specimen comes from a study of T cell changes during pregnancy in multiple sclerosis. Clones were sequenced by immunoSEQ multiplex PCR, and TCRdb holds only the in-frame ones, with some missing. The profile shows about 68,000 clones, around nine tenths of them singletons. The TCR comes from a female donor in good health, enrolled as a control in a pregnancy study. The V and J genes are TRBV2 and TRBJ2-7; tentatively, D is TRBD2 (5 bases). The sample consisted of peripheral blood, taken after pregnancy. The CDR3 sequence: CASSEEAGLGYEQYF. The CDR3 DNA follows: TGTGCCAGCAGTGAAGAGGCGGGCCTTGGCTACGAGCAGTACTTC.